Below are 30 T cell receptor beta chains sequenced from a single sample in a study of post-analysis software for immune sequencing data. Researchers reported that TCR beta cDNA libraries carried unique molecular identifiers. TCRdb independently ran MiXCR on the PCR reads; one entry per CDR3 protein. Among more than 450,000 distinct CDR3 sequences listed, roughly 47% were seen once. Study-level results: Patients had higher frequencies than controls of five TRBV segments, including TRBV5-6, TRBV5-1 and TRBV20-1.

These receptors' targets are unknown. Sample: blood. The receptors derive from a girl aged 5 to 17 with multiple sclerosis.

J is TRBJ2-7 and V is TRBV3-1; 7 nucleotides match TRBD2. Losses at the gene ends were 5 bases for V and 0 bases for J; bases not matched to a gene: 4. Germline CDR1 LGHDT, CDR2 YNNKEL (reference sequence). The CDR3 loop spans 14 amino acids. CDR3 coding DNA: TGTGCCAGCAGCACAAGCGGGACCTCCTACGAGCAGTACTTC. Its protein is CASSTSGTSYEQYF.

V and J are TRBV6-5 and TRBJ2-7; D may be TRBD1 (6 bases). The CDR3 extends over 13 amino acids. Per germline, CDR1 MNHEY and CDR2 SVGAGI. V was shortened by 8 bases and J by 6 bases, with 17 bases between the two germline ends. The CDR3 DNA reads as TGTGCCAGCCGGGCGACAGGAGGCTCCGAGCAGTACTTC. Translating it yields CASRATGGSEQYF.

The DNA of the CDR3 is TGTGCCAGCAGCCTACGGGGGACTAGCGAATACACTGATACGCAGTATTTT. Its translation: CASSLRGTSEYTDTQYF. This chain uses TRBV6-1 with TRBJ2-3, with 10 positions matching TRBD2. CDR3 length: 17 amino acids. CDR1 is MNHNS and CDR2 is SASEGT in the germline V gene. The trim removed 6 bases at V and 6 bases at J, leaving 15 bases unmatched.

The V gene is TRBV12-3 or TRBV12-4, the J gene TRBJ2-5; D is unclear. V lost 6 bases to trimming and J lost 2 bases, with 16 bases between them. CDR3 length: 15 residues. The CDR3 spells CASRKRGWDQETQYF. In DNA, the CDR3 is TGTGCCAGCAGGAAAAGAGGCTGGGATCAAGAGACCCAGTACTTC.

The chain couples TRBV4-1 to TRBJ2-5, with 8 bases matching TRBD1. Germline values: CDR1 MGHRA, CDR2 YSYEKL. Trimming took 4 bases from V and 5 from J; bases not matched to a gene: 6. The CDR3 consists of 14 residues. The CDR3 spells CASSPRTGSETQYF. The CDR3 DNA reads as TGCGCCAGCAGCCCCCGGACAGGGAGCGAGACCCAGTACTTC.

The CDR3 DNA reads as TGCGCCAGCAGCTTGAGGAACAGGGTCTACGAGCAGTACTTC. It codes for CASSLRNRVYEQYF. The genes are TRBV5-1 and TRBJ2-7; possibly TRBD1 for D (6 bases). CDR3 length: 14 amino acids. Per germline, CDR1 SGHRS and CDR2 YFSETQ. V lost 1 base to trimming and J lost 3 bases, with 11 bases between them.

This clonotype was found a few times. The chain links TRBV6-1 to TRBJ2-5, with D possibly being TRBD1 (5 bases). The J call is uncertain, as TRBJ2-7 better fits the DNA end. Germline V gene sequence: CDR1 MNHNS, CDR2 SASEGT. CDR3 size: 14 residues. The CDR3: CASSHIGDSREQYF. DNA of the CDR3: TGTGCCAGCAGTCATATAGGGGATAGTCGCGAGCAGTACTTC.

The gene calls are TRBV12-3 or TRBV12-4 and TRBJ2-5; TRBD1 matches at 11 bases. The DNA matches TRBJ2-7 better at its end, which makes the J call doubtful. The CDR3 is 16 amino acids. Here the CDR3 DNA reads TGTGCCAGCAGCCCAAGTCCGGGACAGGGGGCCTACGAGCAGTACTTC. It specifies CASSPSPGQGAYEQYF.

This clonotype was counted only a few times. V usage is TRBV12-3 or TRBV12-4 and J usage is TRBJ2-3; 8 nucleotides align to TRBD2. This CDR3 is 16 amino acids long. V lost 6 bases, J lost 0 bases, and 8 bases stayed unmatched. CDR3 bases: TGTGCCAGCAGCTATCTAGCGGGCCTAAGCACAGATACGCAGTATTTT. Amino acids: CASSYLAGLSTDTQYF.

V gene TRBV9 combines with J gene TRBJ2-5, with 14 bases that match TRBD2. The CDR3 length is 16 residues. With 2 bases clipped from V and 5 bases from J, the junction kept 5 bases outside the gene matches. Germline CDR1 SGDLS, CDR2 YYNGEE. The CDR3 nucleotides are TGTGCCAGCAGCGTCGGACTAGCGGGAGGAGGGGAGACCCAGTACTTC. As protein: CASSVGLAGGGETQYF.

The chain couples TRBV5-1 to TRBJ1-1, with D unresolved. Germline V gene data show CDR1 as SGHRS and CDR2 as YFSETQ. There are 13 residues in the CDR3. V gave up 4 bases and J gave up 3 bases, with 10 bases separating them. CDR3 in amino acids: CASSPDGYTEAFF. The CDR3 DNA follows: TGCGCCAGCAGCCCGGACGGTTACACTGAAGCTTTCTTT. The full variable domain, completed using reference TRBV5-1 and TRBJ1-1, is KAGVTQTPRYLIKTRGQQVTLSCSPISGHRSVSWYQQTPGQGLQFLFEYFSETQRNKGNFPGRFSGRQFSNSRSEMNVSTLELGDSALYLCASSPDGYTEAFFGQGTRLTVV.

This clonotype was found a few times. The chain uses TRBV29-1 and TRBJ2-7; D remains ambiguous. The better agreement between TRBJ2-5 and the DNA end casts doubt on the J call. Germline V gives CDR1 SQVTM, CDR2 ANQGSEA. CDR3 length equals 11 residues. The CDR3 is CSVEDRETQYF. The CDR3 nucleotides are TGCAGCGTTGAAGATCGCGAGACCCAGTACTTC.

V and J are TRBV12-3 or TRBV12-4 and TRBJ2-1; weak D call: TRBD2 (6 bases). The length of the CDR3 is 13 residues. Deletions cut 5 bases from V and 10 bases from J, with 15 bases between. As DNA, the CDR3 is TGTGCCAGCAGTCTAAGACTAGTGGCGGAGCAGTTCTTC. Amino acids: CASSLRLVAEQFF.

The chain is built from TRBV12-3 or TRBV12-4 and TRBJ2-1; TRBD1 aligns across 8 bases. The ends lost 0 bases at V and 12 bases at J; junction bases unmatched: 13. This CDR3 spans 16 amino acids. The CDR3 DNA sequence: TGTGCCAGCAGTTTAGCCCTCCGACAGGGGCGTTTGTTGCAGTTCTTC. Translation gives CASSLALRQGRLLQFF.

The J gene is TRBJ2-7, the V gene TRBV20-1; D is possibly TRBD2 (6 bases). The CDR3 is 13 amino acids. V lost 4 bases and J 3 bases, leaving 13 bases between the germline ends. The germline V gene has CDR1 DFQATT and CDR2 SNEGSKA (reference sequence). This chain's CDR3 is CSAIRGGDYEQYF. As DNA, the CDR3 is TGCAGTGCTATTCGAGGAGGGGACTACGAGCAGTACTTC.

V gene TRBV10-2 combines with J gene TRBJ2-7, with D perhaps TRBD1 (6 bases). The CDR3 sequence is 13 residues long. V was clipped by 10 bases and J by 0 bases, with 13 bases between them. The V gene's germline CDR1 is WSHSY and CDR2 SAAADI. This chain's CDR3 is CATKGQSSYEQYF. The DNA of the CDR3 is TGCGCCACCAAAGGACAGTCCTCCTACGAGCAGTACTTC.

This chain joins TRBV12-3 or TRBV12-4 and TRBJ2-7; D unresolved. CDR3 length: 12 residues. The V end was cut by 6 bases, the J end by 5 bases, with 11 bases between. The CDR3 region has the DNA TGTGCCAGCAGGACCCTTGGAGACGAGCAGTACTTC. Translated, it gives CASRTLGDEQYF.

This chain connects TRBV12-3 or TRBV12-4 to TRBJ2-5; 7 bases match TRBD2. This CDR3 region has 13 residues. J was trimmed by 11 bases and V by 6 bases; bases with no gene match: 12. The CDR3 reads CASRPSGYNEQYF. CDR3 nucleotides: TGTGCCAGCAGGCCTAGCGGTTACAATGAGCAGTACTTC.

The table lists this clonotype with a count of one. The chain carries TRBV28 and TRBJ2-7, with 9 positions matching TRBD1. Losses at the gene ends were 2 bases for V and 7 bases for J; bases not matched to a gene: 9. The length of the CDR3 is 15 residues. Germline CDR1 reads MDHEN; CDR2 reads SYDVKM. The CDR3 nucleotides are TGTGCCAGCAGTTTAGGGACAGGGACGGAGGGGGAGCAGTACTTC. Its protein is CASSLGTGTEGEQYF.

The rearrangement uses TRBV19 and TRBJ2-5; 11 bases match TRBD1. Trimming took 1 base from V and 3 from J; bases not matched to a gene: 4. Germline CDR1 and CDR2: LNHDA and SQIVND (reference sequence). This CDR3 is built from 16 residues. The CDR3 region is CASSIGWTGGKETQYF. The CDR3 nucleotides are TGTGCCAGTAGTATAGGGTGGACAGGGGGCAAAGAGACCCAGTACTTC.

The rearrangement uses TRBV20-1 and TRBJ2-6, with D uncertain. CDR3 length: 14 residues. V lost 0 bases to trimming and J lost 1 base, with 4 bases between them. CDR1 is DFQATT and CDR2 is SNEGSKA in the germline V gene (reference sequence). The CDR3 reads CSARDLSGANVLTF. CDR3 bases: TGCAGTGCTAGAGATCTGTCTGGGGCCAACGTCCTGACTTTC.

Only a few counts were recorded for this clonotype. The chain is built from TRBV6-5 and TRBJ1-4; no clear D gene. The CDR3 sequence is 17 residues long. Germline-derived CDR1 and CDR2 are MNHEY and SVGAGI. Trimming took 0 bases from V and 6 from J, leaving 17 bases between them. The CDR3 coding sequence is TGTGCCAGCAGTTACTCGATCGTTGGACTGAAGGATGAAAAACTGTTTTTT. Translating gives CASSYSIVGLKDEKLFF.

This clonotype was counted between two and nine times. This chain links TRBV7-9 with TRBJ2-5, with 8 bases matching TRBD1. CDR1 is SEHNR, CDR2 FQNEAQ, per germline (reference sequence). CDR3 length equals 17 residues. J was trimmed by 5 bases and V by 1 base; bases with no gene match: 12. In DNA form, the CDR3 reads TGTGCCAGCAGCTTAGGTCTAGGCAGGGGGCCACAGGAGACCCAGTACTTC. The encoded protein is CASSLGLGRGPQETQYF.

The rearrangement joins TRBV12-3 or TRBV12-4 to TRBJ2-7; 7 nucleotides align to TRBD1. The CDR3 runs to 13 residues. Trimming at V came to 7 bases and at J to 4 bases, leaving 7 bases not matched to a gene. CDR3 DNA sequence: TGTGCCAGCACCGTGGAGACAGGGTACGAGCAGTACTTC. Its protein is CASTVETGYEQYF.

As regards this clonotype: At one end, the junction sequence differs from germline, possibly due to a read error. The J gene is TRBJ1-5, the V gene TRBV6-5, with TRBD1 matching over 8 bases. The CDR3 is made up of 13 amino acids. The germline gives CDR1 MNHEY, CDR2 SVGAGI. The CDR3 DNA follows: TGTGTCAGCAGGACAGGGCGCAATCAGCCCCAGCATTTT. Protein sequence: CVSRTGRNQPQHF.

The gene calls are TRBV4-1 and TRBJ2-5, with D tentatively TRBD2 (6 bases). Germline CDR1 and CDR2: MGHRA and YSYEKL. V was shortened by 4 bases and J by 2 bases, with 17 bases between the two germline ends. This CDR3 has 16 residues. CDR3 sequence (DNA): TGCGCCAGCAGCCTCCGGGCGGGGAAGGTACAAGAGACCCAGTACTTC. It is translated as CASSLRAGKVQETQYF.

The table lists this clonotype with many counts. The V call is TRBV5-1, the J call TRBJ2-7, with D possibly TRBD1 on 5 matching bases. From germline, CDR1 is SGHRS and CDR2 YFSETQ. Trimming took 0 bases from V and 3 from J, leaving 7 bases between them. This CDR3 contains 13 residues. The CDR3 DNA reads TGCGCCAGCAGCTTGGCCCAGGGCTACGAGCAGTACTTC. Its protein is CASSLAQGYEQYF. Looking up the rest from reference TRBV5-1 and TRBJ2-7 gives the full variable domain: KAGVTQTPRYLIKTRGQQVTLSCSPISGHRSVSWYQQTPGQGLQFLFEYFSETQRNKGNFPGRFSGRQFSNSRSEMNVSTLELGDSALYLCASSLAQGYEQYFGPGTRLTVT.

This clonotype was counted between two and nine times. Just one base apart from a much larger clone, this may be a read error. This rearrangement joins TRBV6-1 to TRBJ2-6, with 8 bases aligning to TRBD1. There are 15 residues in the CDR3. Germline CDR1 is MNHNS and CDR2 is SASEGT. CDR3 sequence: CASSAQGDGANVRTF. The CDR3 nucleotides read TGTGCCAGCAGTGCACAGGGGGACGGGGCCAACGTCCGGACTTTC.

This clonotype was observed a few times. One junction end does not reproduce the germline sequence, and a read error may be involved. The chain links TRBV4-2 to TRBJ2-1, with D possibly being TRBD1 (6 bases). CDR1 and CDR2 (germline): LGHNA, YNFKEQ. The CDR3 contains 15 residues. The CDR3 DNA sequence: TGTGCCAGCAGCCTGGACAGAGAGTCCTTCAATGAGCAGTTCTTC. Its translation is CASSLDRESFNEQFF.

This chain uses TRBV7-2 with TRBJ2-7; 7 bases are shared with TRBD1. The CDR3 loop spans 15 amino acids. The germline V gene encodes CDR1 SGHTA and CDR2 FQGNSA. V dropped 5 bases and J dropped 4; count of bases not matched to a gene: 11. The CDR3 DNA reads TGTGCCAGCAGCCTCGCCGGGACAGATCTTTACGAGCAGTACTTC. The encoded protein is CASSLAGTDLYEQYF. The full variable domain, rest sourced from reference TRBV7-2 and TRBJ2-7, is GAGVSQSPSNKVTEKGKDVELRCDPISGHTALYWYRQSLGQGLEFLIYFQGNSAPDKSGLPSDRFSAERTGGSVSTLTIQRTQQEDSAVYLCASSLAGTDLYEQYFGPGTRLTVT.